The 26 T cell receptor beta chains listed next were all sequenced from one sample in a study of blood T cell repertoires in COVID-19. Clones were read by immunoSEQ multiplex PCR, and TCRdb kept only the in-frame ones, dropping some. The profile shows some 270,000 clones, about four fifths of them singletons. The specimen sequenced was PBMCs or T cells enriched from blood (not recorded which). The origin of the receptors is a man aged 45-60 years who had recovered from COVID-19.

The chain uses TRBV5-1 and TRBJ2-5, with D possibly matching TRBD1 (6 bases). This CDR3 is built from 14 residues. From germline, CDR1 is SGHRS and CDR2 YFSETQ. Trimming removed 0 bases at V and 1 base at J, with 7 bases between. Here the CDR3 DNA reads TGCGCCAGCAGCTTGGTACAGGGCCAAGAGACCCAGTACTTC. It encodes CASSLVQGQETQYF.

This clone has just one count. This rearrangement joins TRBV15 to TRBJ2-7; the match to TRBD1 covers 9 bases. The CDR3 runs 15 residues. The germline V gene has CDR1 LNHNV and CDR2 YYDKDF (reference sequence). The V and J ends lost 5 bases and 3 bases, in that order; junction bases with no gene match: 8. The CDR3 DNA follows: TGTGCCACCAGCTCTTTCTCGACAGGGGGCTACGAGCAGTACTTC. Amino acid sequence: CATSSFSTGGYEQYF. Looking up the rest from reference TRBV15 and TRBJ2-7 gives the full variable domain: DAMVIQNPRYQVTQFGKPVTLSCSQTLNHNVMYWYQQKSSQAPKLLFHYYDKDFNNEADTPDNFQSRRPNTSFCFLDIRSPGLGDTAMYLCATSSFSTGGYEQYFGPGTRLTVT.

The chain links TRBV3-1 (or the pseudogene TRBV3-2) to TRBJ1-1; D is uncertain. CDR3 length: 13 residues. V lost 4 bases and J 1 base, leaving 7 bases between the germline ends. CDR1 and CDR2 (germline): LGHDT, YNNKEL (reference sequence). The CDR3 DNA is TGTGCCAGCAGCCCTATTAGGAACACTGAAGCTTTCTTT. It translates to CASSPIRNTEAFF.

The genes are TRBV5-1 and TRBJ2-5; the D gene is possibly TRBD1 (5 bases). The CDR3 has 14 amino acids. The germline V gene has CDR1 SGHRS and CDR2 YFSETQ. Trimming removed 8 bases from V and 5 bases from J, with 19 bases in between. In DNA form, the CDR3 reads TGCGCCAGTAGACCTAGACAGTCCTGGGAGACCCAGTACTTC. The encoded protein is CASRPRQSWETQYF.

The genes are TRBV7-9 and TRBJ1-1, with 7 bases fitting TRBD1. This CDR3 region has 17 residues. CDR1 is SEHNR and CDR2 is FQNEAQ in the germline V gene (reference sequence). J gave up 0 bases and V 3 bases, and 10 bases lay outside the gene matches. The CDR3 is CASSFTPGQNLNTEAFF. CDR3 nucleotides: TGTGCCAGCAGCTTCACCCCGGGACAGAACCTGAACACTGAAGCTTTCTTT.

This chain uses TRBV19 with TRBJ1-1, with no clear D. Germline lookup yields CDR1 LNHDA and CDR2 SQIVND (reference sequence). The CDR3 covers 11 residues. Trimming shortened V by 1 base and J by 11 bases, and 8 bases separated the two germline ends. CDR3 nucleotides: TGTGCCAGTAGTATAGGGGGAGAGGCTTTCTTT. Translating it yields CASSIGGEAFF. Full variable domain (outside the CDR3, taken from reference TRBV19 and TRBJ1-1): DGGITQSPKYLFRKEGQNVTLSCEQNLNHDAMYWYRQDPGQGLRLIYYSQIVNDFQKGDIAEGYSVSREKKESFPLTVTSAQKNPTAFYLCASSIGGEAFFGQGTRLTVV.

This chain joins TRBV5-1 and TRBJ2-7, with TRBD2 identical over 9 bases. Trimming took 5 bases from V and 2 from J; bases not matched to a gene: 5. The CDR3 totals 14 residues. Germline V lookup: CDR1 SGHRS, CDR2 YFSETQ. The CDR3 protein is CASSMGLAPYEQYF. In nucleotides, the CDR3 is TGCGCCAGCAGTATGGGACTAGCCCCCTACGAGCAGTACTTC.

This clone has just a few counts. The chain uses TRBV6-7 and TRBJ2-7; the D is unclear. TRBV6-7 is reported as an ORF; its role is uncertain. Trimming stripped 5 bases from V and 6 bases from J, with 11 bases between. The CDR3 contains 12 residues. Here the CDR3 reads CASSLMRSEQYF. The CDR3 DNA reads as TGTGCCAGCAGTCTTATGCGGTCCGAGCAGTACTTC.

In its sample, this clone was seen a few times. CDR3 sequence reads: CASSFLGQGALDEQFF. CDR3 sequence (DNA): TGTGCCAGCAGTTTTCTCGGGCAGGGGGCTTTGGATGAGCAGTTCTTC. The chain combines TRBV27 with TRBJ2-1, with 8 bases fitting TRBD1. The CDR3 totals 16 residues. Germline V gene lookup returns CDR1 MNHEY and CDR2 SMNVEV (reference sequence). V lost 3 bases to trimming and J lost 8 bases; unmatched junction nucleotides: 12.

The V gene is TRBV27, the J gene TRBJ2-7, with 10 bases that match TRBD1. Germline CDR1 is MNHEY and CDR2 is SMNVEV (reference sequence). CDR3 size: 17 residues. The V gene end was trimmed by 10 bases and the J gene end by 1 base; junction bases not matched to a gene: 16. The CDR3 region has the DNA TGTGCCACAAAATATAGGGGGCGACAGGGGGCATCCTACGAGCAGTACTTC. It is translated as CATKYRGRQGASYEQYF.

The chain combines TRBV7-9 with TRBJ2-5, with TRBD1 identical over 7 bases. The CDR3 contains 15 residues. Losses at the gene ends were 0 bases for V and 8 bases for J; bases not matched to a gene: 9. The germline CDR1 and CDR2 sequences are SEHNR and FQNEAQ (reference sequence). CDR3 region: CASSLAGDRVSTQYF. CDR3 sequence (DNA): TGTGCCAGCAGCTTAGCTGGAGACAGGGTTAGCACCCAGTACTTC.

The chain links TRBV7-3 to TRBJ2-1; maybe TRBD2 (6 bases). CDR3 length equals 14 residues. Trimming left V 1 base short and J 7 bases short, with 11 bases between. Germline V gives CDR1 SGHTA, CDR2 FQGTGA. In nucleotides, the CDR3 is TGTGCCAGCAGCTTAATTACCGGGAGTAATGAGCAGTTCTTC. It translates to CASSLITGSNEQFF.

CDR3 in amino acids: CAWSASSRNTQYF. The CDR3 DNA reads as TGTGCCTGGAGTGCATCTAGCCGGAATACGCAGTATTTT. The chain recombines TRBV30 with TRBJ2-3; a possible D gene is TRBD2 (5 bases). Per the germline V gene, CDR1 is GTSNPN and CDR2 is SVGIG (reference sequence). The length of the CDR3 is 13 residues. The V end was cut by 1 base, the J end by 7 bases, with 12 bases between.

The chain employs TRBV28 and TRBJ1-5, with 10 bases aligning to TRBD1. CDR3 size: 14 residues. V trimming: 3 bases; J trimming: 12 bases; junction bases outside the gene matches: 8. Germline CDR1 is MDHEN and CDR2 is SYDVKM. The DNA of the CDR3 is TGTGCCAGCAGTTTTTGGGCTGGACAGGGGGGCCAGCATTTT. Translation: CASSFWAGQGGQHF.

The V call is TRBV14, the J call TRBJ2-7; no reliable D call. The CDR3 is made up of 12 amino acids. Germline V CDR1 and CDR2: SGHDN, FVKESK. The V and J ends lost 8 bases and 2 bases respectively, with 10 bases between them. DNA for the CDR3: TGTGCCAGCGGCTCCACCGCCTACGAGCAGTACTTC. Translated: CASGSTAYEQYF. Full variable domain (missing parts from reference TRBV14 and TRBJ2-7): EAGVTQFPSHSVIEKGQTVTLRCDPISGHDNLYWYRRVMGKEIKFLLHFVKESKQDESGMPNNRFLAERTGGTYSTLKVQPAELEDSGVYFCASGSTAYEQYFGPGTRLTVT.

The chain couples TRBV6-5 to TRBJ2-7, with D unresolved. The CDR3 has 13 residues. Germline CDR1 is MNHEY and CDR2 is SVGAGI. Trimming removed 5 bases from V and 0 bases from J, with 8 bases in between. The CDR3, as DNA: TGTGCCAGCAGTCCTAGGAGCTCCTACGAGCAGTACTTC. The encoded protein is CASSPRSSYEQYF.

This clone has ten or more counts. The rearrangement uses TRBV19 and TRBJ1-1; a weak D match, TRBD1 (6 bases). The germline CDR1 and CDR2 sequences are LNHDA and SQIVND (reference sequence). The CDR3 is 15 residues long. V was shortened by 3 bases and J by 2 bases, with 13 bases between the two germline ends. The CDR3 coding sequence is TGTGCCAGTAGTATTCAACAGGGCGACAACACTGAAGCTTTCTTT. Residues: CASSIQQGDNTEAFF. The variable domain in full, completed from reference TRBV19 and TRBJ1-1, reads DGGITQSPKYLFRKEGQNVTLSCEQNLNHDAMYWYRQDPGQGLRLIYYSQIVNDFQKGDIAEGYSVSREKKESFPLTVTSAQKNPTAFYLCASSIQQGDNTEAFFGQGTRLTVV.

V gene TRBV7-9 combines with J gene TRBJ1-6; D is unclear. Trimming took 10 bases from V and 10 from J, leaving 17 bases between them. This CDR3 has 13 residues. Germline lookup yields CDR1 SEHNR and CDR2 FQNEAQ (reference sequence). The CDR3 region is CATQGPTGSPLHF. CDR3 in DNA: TGTGCCACCCAAGGTCCAACCGGGTCACCCCTCCACTTT.

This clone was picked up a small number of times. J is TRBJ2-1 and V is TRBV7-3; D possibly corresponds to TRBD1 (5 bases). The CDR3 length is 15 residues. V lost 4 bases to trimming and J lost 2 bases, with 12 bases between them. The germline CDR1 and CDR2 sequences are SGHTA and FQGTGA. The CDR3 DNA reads TGTGCCAGCAGCTACGGGCAGGGTGCCTACAATGAGCAGTTCTTC. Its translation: CASSYGQGAYNEQFF.

CDR3 sequence reads: CASSPGGGFSYGYTF. The CDR3 coding sequence is TGTGCCAGCAGCCCGGGGGGGGGCTTTAGCTATGGCTACACCTTC. This chain joins TRBV3-1 (or the pseudogene TRBV3-2) and TRBJ1-2; maybe TRBD1 (6 bases). Germline CDR1 is LGHDT and CDR2 is YNNKEL (reference sequence). V was clipped by 4 bases and J by 4 bases, with 16 bases between them. This CDR3 spans 15 amino acids.

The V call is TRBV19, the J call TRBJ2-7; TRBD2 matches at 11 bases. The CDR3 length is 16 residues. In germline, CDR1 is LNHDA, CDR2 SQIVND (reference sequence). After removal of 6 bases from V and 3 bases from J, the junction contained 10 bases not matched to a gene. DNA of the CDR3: TGTGCCAGTAGCCCGTTGACTAGCGGGAAGATCTACGAGCAGTACTTC. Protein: CASSPLTSGKIYEQYF.

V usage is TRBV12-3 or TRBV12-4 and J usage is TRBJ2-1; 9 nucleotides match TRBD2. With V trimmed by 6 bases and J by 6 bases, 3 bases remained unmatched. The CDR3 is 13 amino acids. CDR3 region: CASRAGGLNEQFF. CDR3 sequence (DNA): TGTGCCAGCAGGGCGGGAGGGCTCAATGAGCAGTTCTTC.

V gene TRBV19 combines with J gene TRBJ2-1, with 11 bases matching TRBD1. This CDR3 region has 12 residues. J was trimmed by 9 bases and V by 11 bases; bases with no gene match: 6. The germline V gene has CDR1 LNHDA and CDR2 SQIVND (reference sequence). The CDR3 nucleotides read TGTGCCGTAAGGGACAGGGGGGCTGAGCAGTTCTTC. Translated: CAVRDRGAEQFF.

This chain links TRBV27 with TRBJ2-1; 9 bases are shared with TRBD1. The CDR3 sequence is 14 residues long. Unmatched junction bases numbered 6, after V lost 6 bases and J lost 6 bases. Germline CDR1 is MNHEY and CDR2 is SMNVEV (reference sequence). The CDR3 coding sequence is TGTGCCAGCAGGGGGACAGGGAGGGCCAATGAGCAGTTCTTC. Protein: CASRGTGRANEQFF.

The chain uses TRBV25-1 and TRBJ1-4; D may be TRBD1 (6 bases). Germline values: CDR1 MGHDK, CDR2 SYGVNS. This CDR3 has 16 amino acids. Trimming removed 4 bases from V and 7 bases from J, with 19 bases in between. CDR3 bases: TGTGCCAGCAGTGTCTCTACAGGGATAGTGGGTGAAAAACTGTTTTTT. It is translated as CASSVSTGIVGEKLFF. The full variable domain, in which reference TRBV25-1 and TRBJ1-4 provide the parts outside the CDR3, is EADIYQTPRYLVIGTGKKITLECSQTMGHDKMYWYQQDPGMELHLIHYSYGVNSTEKGDLSSESTVSRIRTEHFPLTLESARPSHTSQYLCASSVSTGIVGEKLFFGSGTQLSVL.

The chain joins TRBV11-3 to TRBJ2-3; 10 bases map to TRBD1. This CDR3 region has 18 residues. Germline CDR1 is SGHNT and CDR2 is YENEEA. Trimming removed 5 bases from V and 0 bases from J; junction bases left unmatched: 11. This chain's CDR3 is CASSPIRRTGGSTDTQYF. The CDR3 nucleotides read TGTGCCAGCAGCCCAATAAGGAGGACAGGGGGAAGCACAGATACGCAGTATTTT.